A single T cell receptor (beta chain) is shown here with its context. Its antigen is unidentified. The data were taken from a study of blood T cells in healthy people across ages. Study-wide findings and caveats: Whereas aged donors had fewer naive CD4+ cells, long-lived donors had more of them and higher diversity.

Germline V CDR1 and CDR2: SGHRS, YFSETQ. The V and J ends lost 4 bases and 0 bases respectively, with 14 bases between them. The CDR3 totals 15 residues. In terms of origin and age, donors were healthy Caucasian individuals from Russia aged roughly 6 to 90. Isolation recovered at least 7 million PBMCs from every sample. The use of a sample-barcoded 5' primer and a J-beta primer mix characterized a second PCR of about 7 to 12 cycles. Sequencing recovered at least 2.5 million CDR3-containing paired-end reads from each sample. TCRdb recomputed calls from the 5' RACE reads with MiXCR, one row per CDR3 protein. The table records around 990,000 distinct CDR3 sequences, roughly two fifths of them present only once.

The sequenced sample consisted of blood. This sequence joins TRBV5-1 and TRBJ2-7, with D perhaps TRBD2 (6 bases). This sequence was found in a man between 18 and 35 years old in good health. The CDR3 is CASSLDGGISYEQYF. CDR3 sequence (DNA): TGCGCCAGCAGCCTCGATGGCGGGATCTCCTACGAGCAGTACTTC.